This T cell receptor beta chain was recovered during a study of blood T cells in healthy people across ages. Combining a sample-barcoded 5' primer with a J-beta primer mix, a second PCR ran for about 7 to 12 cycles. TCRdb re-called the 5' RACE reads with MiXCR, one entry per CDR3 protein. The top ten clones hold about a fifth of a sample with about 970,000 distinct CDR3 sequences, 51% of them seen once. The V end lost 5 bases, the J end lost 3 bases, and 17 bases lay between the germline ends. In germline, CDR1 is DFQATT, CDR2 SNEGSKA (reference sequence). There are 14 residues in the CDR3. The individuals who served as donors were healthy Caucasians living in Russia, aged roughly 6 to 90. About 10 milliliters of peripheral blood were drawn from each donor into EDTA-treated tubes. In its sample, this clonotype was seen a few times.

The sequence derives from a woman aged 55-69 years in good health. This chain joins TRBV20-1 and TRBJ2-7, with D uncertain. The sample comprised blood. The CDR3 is CSAQSWVDGYEQYF. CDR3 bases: TGCAGTGCTCAGTCATGGGTCGACGGCTACGAGCAGTACTTC.